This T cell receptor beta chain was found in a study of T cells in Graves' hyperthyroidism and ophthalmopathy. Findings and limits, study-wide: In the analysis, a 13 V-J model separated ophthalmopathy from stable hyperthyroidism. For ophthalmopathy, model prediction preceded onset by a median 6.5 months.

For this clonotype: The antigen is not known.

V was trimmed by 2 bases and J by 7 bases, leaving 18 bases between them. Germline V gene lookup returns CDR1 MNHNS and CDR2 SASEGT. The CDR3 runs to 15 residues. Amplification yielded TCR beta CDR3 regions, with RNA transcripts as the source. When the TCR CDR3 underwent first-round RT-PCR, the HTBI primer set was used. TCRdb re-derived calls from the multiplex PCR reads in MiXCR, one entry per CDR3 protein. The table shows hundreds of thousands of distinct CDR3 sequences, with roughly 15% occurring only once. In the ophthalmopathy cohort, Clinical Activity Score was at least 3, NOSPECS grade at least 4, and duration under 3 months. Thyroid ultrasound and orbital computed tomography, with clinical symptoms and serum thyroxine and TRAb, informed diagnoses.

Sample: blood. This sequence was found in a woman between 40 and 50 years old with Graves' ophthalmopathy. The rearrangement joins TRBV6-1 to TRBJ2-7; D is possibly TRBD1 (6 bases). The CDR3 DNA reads TGTGCCAGCAGTGAACTAAACAGGGCCATTGGGGAGCAGTACTTC. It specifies CASSELNRAIGEQYF.